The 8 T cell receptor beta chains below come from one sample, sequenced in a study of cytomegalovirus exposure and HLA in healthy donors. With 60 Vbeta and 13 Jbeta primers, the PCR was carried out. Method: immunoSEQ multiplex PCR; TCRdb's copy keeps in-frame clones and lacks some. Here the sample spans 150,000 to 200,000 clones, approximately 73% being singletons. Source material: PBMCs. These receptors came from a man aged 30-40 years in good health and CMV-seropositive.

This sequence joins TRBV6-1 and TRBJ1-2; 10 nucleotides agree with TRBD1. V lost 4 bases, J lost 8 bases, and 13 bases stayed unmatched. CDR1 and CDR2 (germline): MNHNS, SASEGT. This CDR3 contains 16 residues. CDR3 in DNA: TGTGCCAGCAGTGGACTATTAGGGACAGGGGCGCGCGGCTACACCTTC. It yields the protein CASSGLLGTGARGYTF.

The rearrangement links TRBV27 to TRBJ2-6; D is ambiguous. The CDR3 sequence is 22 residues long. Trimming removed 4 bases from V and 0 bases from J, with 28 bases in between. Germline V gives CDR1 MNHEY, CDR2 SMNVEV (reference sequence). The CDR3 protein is CASSSPGTTSDRPFSGANVLTF. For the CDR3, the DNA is TGTGCCAGCAGTTCCCCAGGCACCACCTCCGATCGTCCGTTCTCTGGGGCCAACGTCCTGACTTTC.

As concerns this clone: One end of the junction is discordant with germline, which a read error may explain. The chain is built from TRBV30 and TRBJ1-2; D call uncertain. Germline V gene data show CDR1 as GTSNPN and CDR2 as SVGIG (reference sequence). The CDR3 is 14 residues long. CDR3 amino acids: CAGSPPATPYGYTF. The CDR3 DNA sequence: TGTGCCGGGAGCCCCCCCGCCACACCCTATGGCTACACCTTC.

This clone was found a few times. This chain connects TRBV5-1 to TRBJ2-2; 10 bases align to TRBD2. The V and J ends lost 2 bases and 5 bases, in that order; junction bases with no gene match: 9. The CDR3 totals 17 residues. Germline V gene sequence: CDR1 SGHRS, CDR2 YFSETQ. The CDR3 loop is CASSFELAGSGTGELFF. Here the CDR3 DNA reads TGCGCCAGCAGCTTTGAACTAGCGGGGTCAGGGACCGGGGAGCTGTTTTTT.

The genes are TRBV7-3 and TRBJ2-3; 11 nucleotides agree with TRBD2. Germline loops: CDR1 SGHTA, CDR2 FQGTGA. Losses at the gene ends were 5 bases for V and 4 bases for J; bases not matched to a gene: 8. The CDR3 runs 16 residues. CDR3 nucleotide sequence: TGTGCCAGCAGCACAGGGACTAGCGGTCCGTCAGATACGCAGTATTTT. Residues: CASSTGTSGPSDTQYF.

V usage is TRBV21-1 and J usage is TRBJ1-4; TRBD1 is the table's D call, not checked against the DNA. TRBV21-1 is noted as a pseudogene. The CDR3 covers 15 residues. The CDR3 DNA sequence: TGTGCCAGCAGCGCTCGGGACAGGGCGGATGAAAAACTGTTTTTT. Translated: CASSARDRADEKLFF.

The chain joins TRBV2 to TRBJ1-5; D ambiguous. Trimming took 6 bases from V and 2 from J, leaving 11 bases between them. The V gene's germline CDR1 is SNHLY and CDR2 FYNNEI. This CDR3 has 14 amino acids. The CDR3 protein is CASREGYGNQPQHF. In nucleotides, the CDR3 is TGTGCCAGCAGAGAGGGTTATGGCAATCAGCCCCAGCATTTT.

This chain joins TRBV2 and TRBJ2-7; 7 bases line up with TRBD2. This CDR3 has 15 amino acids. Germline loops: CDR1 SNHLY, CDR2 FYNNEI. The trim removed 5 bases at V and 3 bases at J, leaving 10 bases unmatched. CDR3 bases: TGTGCCAGCAGTCCAACCGGGACTACTCGCTACGAGCAGTACTTC. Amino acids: CASSPTGTTRYEQYF.